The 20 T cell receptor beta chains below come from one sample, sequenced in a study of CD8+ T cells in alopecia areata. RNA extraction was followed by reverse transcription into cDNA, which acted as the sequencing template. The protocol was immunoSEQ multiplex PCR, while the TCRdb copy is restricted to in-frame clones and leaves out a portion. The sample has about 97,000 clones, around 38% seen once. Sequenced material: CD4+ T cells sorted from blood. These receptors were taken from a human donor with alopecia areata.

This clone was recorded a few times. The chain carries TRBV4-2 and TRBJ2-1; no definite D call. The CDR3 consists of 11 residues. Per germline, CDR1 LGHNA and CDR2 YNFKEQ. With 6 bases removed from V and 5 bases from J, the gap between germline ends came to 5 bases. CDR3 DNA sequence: TGTGCCAGCAGGACAAACAATGAGCAGTTCTTC. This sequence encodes CASRTNNEQFF.

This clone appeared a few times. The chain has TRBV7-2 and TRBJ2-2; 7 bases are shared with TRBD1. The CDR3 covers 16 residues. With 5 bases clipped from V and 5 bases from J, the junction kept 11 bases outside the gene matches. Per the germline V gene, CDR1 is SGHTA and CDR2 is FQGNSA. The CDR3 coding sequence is TGTGCCAGCAGCCTACAGGGGTGGGGAGTGACCGGGGAGCTGTTTTTT. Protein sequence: CASSLQGWGVTGELFF. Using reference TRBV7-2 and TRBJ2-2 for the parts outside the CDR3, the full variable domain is GAGVSQSPSNKVTEKGKDVELRCDPISGHTALYWYRQSLGQGLEFLIYFQGNSAPDKSGLPSDRFSAERTGGSVSTLTIQRTQQEDSAVYLCASSLQGWGVTGELFFGEGSRLTVL.

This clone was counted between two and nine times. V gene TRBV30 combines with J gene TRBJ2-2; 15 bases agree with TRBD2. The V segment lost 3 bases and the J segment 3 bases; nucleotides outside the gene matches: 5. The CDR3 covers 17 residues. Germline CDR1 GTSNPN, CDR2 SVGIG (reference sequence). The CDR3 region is CAWRGTSGRTDTGELFF. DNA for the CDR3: TGTGCCTGGAGGGGGACTAGCGGGAGGACGGACACCGGGGAGCTGTTTTTT.

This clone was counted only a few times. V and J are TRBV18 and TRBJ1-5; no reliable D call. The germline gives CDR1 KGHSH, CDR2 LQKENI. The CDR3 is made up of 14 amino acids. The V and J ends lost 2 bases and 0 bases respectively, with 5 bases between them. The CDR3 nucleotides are TGTGCCAGCTCACCAGGGAATAGCAATCAGCCCCAGCATTTT. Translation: CASSPGNSNQPQHF.

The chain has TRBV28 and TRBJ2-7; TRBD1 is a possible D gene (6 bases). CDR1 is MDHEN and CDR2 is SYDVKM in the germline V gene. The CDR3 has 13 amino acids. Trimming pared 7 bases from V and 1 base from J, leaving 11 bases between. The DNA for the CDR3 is TGTGCCAGCACTACAGGGATATCCTACGAGCAGTACTTC. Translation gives CASTTGISYEQYF.

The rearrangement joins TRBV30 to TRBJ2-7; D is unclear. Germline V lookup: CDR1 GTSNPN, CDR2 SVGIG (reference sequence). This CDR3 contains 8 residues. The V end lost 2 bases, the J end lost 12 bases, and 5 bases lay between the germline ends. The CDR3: CAWSNLYF. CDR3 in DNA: TGTGCCTGGAGTAATCTGTACTTC.

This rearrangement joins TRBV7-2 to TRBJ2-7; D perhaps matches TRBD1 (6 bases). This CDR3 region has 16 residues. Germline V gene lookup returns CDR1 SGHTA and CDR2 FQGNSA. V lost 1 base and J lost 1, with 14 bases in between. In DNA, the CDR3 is TGTGCCAGCAGCTTAGGGCAACAGGGTGGGTCCTACGAGCAGTACTTC. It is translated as CASSLGQQGGSYEQYF.

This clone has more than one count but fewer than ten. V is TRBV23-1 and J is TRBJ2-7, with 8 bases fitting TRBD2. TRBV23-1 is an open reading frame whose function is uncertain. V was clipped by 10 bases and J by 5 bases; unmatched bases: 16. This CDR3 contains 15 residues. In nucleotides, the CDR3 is TGCGCCATCGTGGGCACAGCGGGAGAAGTCCACGAGCAGTACTTC. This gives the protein CAIVGTAGEVHEQYF.

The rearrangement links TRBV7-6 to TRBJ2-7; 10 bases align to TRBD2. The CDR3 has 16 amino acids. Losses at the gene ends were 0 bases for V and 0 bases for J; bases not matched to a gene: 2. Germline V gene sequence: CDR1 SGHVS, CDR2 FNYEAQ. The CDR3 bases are TGTGCCAGCAGCTTAGCGGGGACTAGCGTCTCCTACGAGCAGTACTTC. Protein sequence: CASSLAGTSVSYEQYF.

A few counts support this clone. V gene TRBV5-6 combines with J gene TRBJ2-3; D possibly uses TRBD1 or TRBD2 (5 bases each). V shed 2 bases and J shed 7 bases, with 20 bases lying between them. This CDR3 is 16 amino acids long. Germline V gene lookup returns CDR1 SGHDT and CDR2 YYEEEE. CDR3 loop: CASSFDPGPVGNTQYF. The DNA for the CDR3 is TGTGCCAGCAGCTTCGACCCGGGACCGGTAGGGAATACGCAGTATTTT.

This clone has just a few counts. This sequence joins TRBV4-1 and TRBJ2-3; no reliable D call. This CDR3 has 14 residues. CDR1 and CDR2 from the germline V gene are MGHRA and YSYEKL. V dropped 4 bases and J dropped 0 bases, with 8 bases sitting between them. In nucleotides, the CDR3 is TGCGCCAGCAGCCCCACAGCTAGCACAGATACGCAGTATTTT. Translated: CASSPTASTDTQYF.

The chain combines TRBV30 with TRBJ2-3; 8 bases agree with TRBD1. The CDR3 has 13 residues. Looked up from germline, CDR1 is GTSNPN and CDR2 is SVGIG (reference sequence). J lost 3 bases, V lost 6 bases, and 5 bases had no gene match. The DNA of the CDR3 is TGTGCCTGCAACAGGGGGAGGACAGATACGCAGTATTTT. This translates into CACNRGRTDTQYF.

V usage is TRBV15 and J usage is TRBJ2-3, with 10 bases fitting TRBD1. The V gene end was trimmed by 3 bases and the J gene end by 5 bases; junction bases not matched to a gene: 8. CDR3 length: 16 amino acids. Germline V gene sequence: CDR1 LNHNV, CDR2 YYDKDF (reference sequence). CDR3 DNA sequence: TGTGCCACCAGCAGGGGACGTGGGACAGGGGAAGATACGCAGTATTTT. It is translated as CATSRGRGTGEDTQYF.

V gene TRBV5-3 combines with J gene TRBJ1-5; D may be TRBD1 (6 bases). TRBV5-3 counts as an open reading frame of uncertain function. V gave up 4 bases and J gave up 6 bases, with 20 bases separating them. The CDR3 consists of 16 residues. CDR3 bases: TGTGCCAGAAGCCTCAGGAGGAACAGGGTGAGTCAGCCCCAGCATTTT. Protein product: CARSLRRNRVSQPQHF.

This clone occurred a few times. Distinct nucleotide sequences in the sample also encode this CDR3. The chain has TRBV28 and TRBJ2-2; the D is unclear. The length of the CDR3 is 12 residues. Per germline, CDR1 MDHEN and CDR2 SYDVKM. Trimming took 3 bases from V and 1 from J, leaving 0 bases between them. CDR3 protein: CASSLNTGELFF. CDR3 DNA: TGTGCCAGCAGTTTGAACACCGGGGAGCTGTTTTTT.

CDR3 sequence reads: CASSLSSNQPQHF. The CDR3 DNA sequence: TGTGCCAGCAGCTTATCTAGCAATCAGCCCCAGCATTTT. The chain carries TRBV7-2 and TRBJ1-5; no clear D gene. Germline loops: CDR1 SGHTA, CDR2 FQGNSA. The CDR3 has 13 residues. V lost 2 bases, J lost 0 bases, and 2 bases lay in between.

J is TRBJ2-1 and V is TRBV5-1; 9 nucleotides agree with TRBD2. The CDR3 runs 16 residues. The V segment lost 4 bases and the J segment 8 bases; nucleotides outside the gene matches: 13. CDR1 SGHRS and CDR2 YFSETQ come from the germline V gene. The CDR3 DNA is TGCGCCAGCAGCCGCCCGGTAATAGCGGGAGTCGATGAGCAGTTCTTC. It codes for CASSRPVIAGVDEQFF.

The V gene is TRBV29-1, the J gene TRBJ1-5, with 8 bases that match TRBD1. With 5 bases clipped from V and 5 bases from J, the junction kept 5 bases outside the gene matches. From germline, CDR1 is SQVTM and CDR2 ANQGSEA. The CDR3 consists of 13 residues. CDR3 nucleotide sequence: TGCAGCGTTCGGCAGGGGGCGGATCAGCCCCAGCATTTT. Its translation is CSVRQGADQPQHF.

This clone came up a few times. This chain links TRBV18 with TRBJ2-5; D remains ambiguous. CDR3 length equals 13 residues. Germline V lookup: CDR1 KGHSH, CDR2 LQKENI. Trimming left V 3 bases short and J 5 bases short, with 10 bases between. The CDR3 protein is CASSPAMLETQYF. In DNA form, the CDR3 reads TGTGCCAGCTCACCTGCGATGCTGGAGACCCAGTACTTC.

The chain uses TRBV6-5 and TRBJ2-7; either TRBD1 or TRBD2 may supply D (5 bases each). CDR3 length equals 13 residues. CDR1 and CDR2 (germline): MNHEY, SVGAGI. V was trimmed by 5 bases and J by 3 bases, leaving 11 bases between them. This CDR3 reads CASSRDPDYEQYF. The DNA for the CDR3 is TGTGCCAGCAGTCGGGACCCTGACTACGAGCAGTACTTC.